Sequencing of this T cell receptor (beta chain) was carried out in a study of blood T cell repertoires in COVID-19. Study in general: The United States, Italy and Spain provided the acute and convalescent COVID-19 samples.

Authors' data handling: Estimates of nucleated cell counts were drawn from the amplification of reference gene primers. Profiling relied on immunoSEQ multiplex PCR, and the TCRdb table lists in-frame clones only, not all of them. V, J and clone size were drawn from that table, and D and trimming were deduced from the DNA. Seen here are about 53,000 clones, about 86% observed once, and the top ten hold under 5%. Germline assignment: CDR1 SGHRS and CDR2 YFSETQ. V lost 0 bases, J lost 4 bases, and 13 bases lay in between. CDR3 length: 15 amino acids. Sequencing was done on a sample of peripheral blood. The TCR was taken from a man in his forties or fifties with acute or convalescent COVID-19. The chain has TRBV5-1 and TRBJ1-1; D is perhaps TRBD1 (5 bases). CDR3 amino acids: CASSLGQGRVTEAFF. CDR3 bases: TGCGCCAGCAGCTTGGGTCAGGGTAGGGTCACTGAAGCTTTCTTT.